The T cell receptor beta chain described here comes from a study of siplizumab effects on memory and regulatory T cells (dated by TCRdb to between 2017 and 2020). In terms of the full investigation: The effect of the anti-CD2 antibody siplizumab on alloreactive T-cell subsets was examined in allogeneic mixed lymphocyte reactions constructed from human PBMCs.

Libraries were constructed by the immunoSEQ multiplex PCR assay. Around 10^5 TCR templates per sample were assayed by the deep sequencing platform. Genomic DNA extracted from sorted T cells was used for TCRbeta CDR3 sequencing. The study's own analysis went as follows. Clonal analysis of TCRbeta CDR3 data was done in the R programming language. Alloreactive CD4+ and CD8+ clones were defined by comparing unstimulated samples with post-reaction CFSE-low samples. Regulatory or non-regulatory origin of alloreactive CD4+ clones was assigned by matching sequences to the sorted unstimulated Treg and non-Treg repertoires. The table comes from immuneACCESS by way of TCRdb, which keeps in-frame sequences with V and J called. Part of the clones is missing from these tables; in studies checked, under half for an unresolved V gene and the rest for unknown reasons. V and J calls and clone size follow that table, whereas D and trimming were derived from the DNA. In this sample the table shows tens of thousands of clones, 70% to 90% of which occur a single time. The ten largest clonotypes hold roughly 0.25% of the sample.

The full study reports these points: Because sequences at frequencies below about 10^-5 were poorly captured, only a minor fraction of alloreactive clones could be mapped back to unstimulated subsets. Greater diversity appeared to be present in unstimulated naive T cells than in memory T cells, and a substantial contribution to the alloresponse seemed to be made by naive cells. Whether proliferating Tregs from siplizumab cultures actually had suppressive function was not functionally confirmed. About 80-96% of proliferating CD4+ or CD8+ clones could not be given a naive or memory phenotype. Among mappable alloreactive CD4+ clones, the Treg-derived fraction averaged about 75% with siplizumab versus around 29% in control reactions. The cumulative frequency of alloreactive sequences that could be traced back to unstimulated CD4+ memory T cells was significantly reduced by siplizumab.

Unstimulated CD4+ memory cells were also sequenced in three donor pairs, together with CD4+ naive, CD8+ TEMRA, CD8+ naive and CD8+ effector memory subsets. Sorted unstimulated T cells and proliferating T cells recovered from mixed lymphocyte reactions underwent TCRbeta CDR3 sequencing. Fresh whole blood from about ten HLA-typed healthy donors served as the source for isolating PBMCs. Based on the germline V gene (reference sequence), the CDR1 and CDR2 sequences are LNHDA and SQIVND. Including cysteine and phenylalanine, the CDR3 has 16 amino acids. Just the 48-base CDR3 DNA is kept, in frame starting at base 1. After removal of 4 bases from V and 7 bases from J, the junction retains 12 bases not matched to a gene. As for this clone: The antigen it recognizes is unknown. Qualities for individual bases were not recorded, and no much larger clone is one base off.

Sequenced: naive CD4+ T cells sorted from blood. What the cell subset or site label conveys for this sample: unstimulated naive T cells. Recombination linked TRBV19 to TRBJ2-2; TRBD2 fits 7 bases in the junction. This receptor was obtained from a human donor in good health. The DNA sequence follows: TGTGCCAGTAGTACACCGACTAGCACCATCCACGGGGAGCTGTTTTTT. The translation is CASSTPTSTIHGELFF.